This T cell receptor beta chain appears in the sequencing data of a study of CD8 T cells in ankylosing spondylitis. This CDR3 is built from 14 residues. V was trimmed by 0 bases and J by 3 bases, leaving 10 bases between them. CDR1 and CDR2 (germline): SGHRS, YFSETQ. Notes on the study in general: Prior work had noted some motif variants in reactive arthritis blood and synovial fluid. Typical of ankylosing spondylitis blood, it appeared, was a TCR beta motif of eight highly homologous variants. Disease-associated clones were reportedly significantly overrepresented in matched ankylosing spondylitis synovial fluid. Peripheral blood held disease-linked clones only at relatively low frequency, and these were CD8+.

This clonotype turned up a few times. Its specificity is not known. Making use of molecular barcodes, quantitative 5'-RACE generated TCR beta libraries. TCRdb reanalysed the 5' RACE reads using MiXCR and keeps one entry per CDR3 protein. The sample contains roughly 700,000 distinct CDR3 sequences, 15% to 20% of which appear only once. This chain uses TRBV5-1 with TRBJ2-7; tentatively, D is TRBD1 (5 bases). The sample taken for sequencing was blood, either unsorted or a sorted T cell fraction (not recorded which). The TCR was taken from a male donor with ankylosing spondylitis. The CDR3, as DNA: TGCGCCAGCAGCTTGGATAGCAGGGACTACGAGCAGTACTTC. It yields the protein CASSLDSRDYEQYF.